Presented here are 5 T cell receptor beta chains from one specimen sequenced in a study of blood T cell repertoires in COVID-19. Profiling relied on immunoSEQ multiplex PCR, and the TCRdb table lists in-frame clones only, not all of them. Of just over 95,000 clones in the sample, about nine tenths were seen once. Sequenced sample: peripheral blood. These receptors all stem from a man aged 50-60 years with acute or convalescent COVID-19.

The chain's CDR3 is CASSPRGASGRGETQYF. Written as DNA, the CDR3 is TGTGCCAGCAGCCCCCGCGGGGCTAGCGGGAGAGGAGAGACCCAGTACTTC. This rearrangement joins TRBV7-9 to TRBJ2-5, with 10 bases that match TRBD2. Losses at the gene ends were 5 bases for V and 4 bases for J; bases not matched to a gene: 13. Germline CDR1 SEHNR, CDR2 FQNEAQ (reference sequence). The CDR3 is 17 residues long.

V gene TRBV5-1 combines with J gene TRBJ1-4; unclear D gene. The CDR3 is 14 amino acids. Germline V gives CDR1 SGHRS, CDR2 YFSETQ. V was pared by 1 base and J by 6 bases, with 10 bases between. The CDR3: CASSLTAGHEKLFF. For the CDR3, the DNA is TGCGCCAGCAGCTTGACCGCCGGTCATGAAAAACTGTTTTTT.

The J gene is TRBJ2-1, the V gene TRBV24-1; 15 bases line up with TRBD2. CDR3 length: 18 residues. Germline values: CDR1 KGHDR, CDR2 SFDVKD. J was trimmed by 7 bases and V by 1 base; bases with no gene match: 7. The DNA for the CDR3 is TGTGCCACCAGTGATTTAAACCCGGGACTAGCGGGAGGAAATGAGCAGTTCTTC. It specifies CATSDLNPGLAGGNEQFF.

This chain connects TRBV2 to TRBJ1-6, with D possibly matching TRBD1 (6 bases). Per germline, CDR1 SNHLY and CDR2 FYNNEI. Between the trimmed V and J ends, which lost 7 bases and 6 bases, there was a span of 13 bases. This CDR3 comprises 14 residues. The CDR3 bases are TGTGCCAGCACCTTGACAGGATCTAATTCACCCCTCCACTTT. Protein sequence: CASTLTGSNSPLHF.

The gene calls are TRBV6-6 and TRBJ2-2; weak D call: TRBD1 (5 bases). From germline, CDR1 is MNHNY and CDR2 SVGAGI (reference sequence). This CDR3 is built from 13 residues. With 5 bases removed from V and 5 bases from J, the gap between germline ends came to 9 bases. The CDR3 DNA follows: TGTGCCAGCAGTGGTCCAGGGACCGGGGAGCTGTTTTTT. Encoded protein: CASSGPGTGELFF.